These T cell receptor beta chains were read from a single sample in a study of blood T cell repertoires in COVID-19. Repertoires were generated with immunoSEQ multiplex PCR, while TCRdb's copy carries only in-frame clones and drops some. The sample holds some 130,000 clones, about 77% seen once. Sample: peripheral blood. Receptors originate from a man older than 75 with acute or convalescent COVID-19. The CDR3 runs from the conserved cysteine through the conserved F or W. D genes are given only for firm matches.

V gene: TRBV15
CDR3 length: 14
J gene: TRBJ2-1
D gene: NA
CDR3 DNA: TGTGCCACCAGCAGAGATCTACTTCGCAATGAGCAGTTCTTC
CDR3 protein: CATSRDLLRNEQFF

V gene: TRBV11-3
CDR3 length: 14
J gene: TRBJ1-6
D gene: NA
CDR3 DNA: TGTGCCAGCAGCCGGGGACTGAAAAATTCACCCCTCCACTTT
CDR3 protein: CASSRGLKNSPLHF

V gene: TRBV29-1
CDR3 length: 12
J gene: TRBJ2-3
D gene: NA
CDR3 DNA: TGCAGCATAGGACAGTCCACAGATACGCAGTATTTT
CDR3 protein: CSIGQSTDTQYF

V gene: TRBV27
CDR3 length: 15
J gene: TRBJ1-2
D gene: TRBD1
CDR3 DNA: TGTGCCAGCAGTTTTAGGGAGGCAGGGGGGCATGGCTACACCTTC
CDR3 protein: CASSFREAGGHGYTF

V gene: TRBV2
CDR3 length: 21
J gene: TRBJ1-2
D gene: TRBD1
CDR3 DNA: TGTGCCAGCAGTTTGGAGGCTGAGCCCAGCGCCGAAGACAGGGCTATCCATGGCTACACCTTC
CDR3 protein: CASSLEAEPSAEDRAIHGYTF

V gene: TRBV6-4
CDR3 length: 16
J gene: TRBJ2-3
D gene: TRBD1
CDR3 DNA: TGTGCCAGCAGTGTGACAGGGGGGTACGGCACAGATACGCAGTATTTT
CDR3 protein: CASSVTGGYGTDTQYF

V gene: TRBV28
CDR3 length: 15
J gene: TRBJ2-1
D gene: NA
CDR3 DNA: TGTGCCAGCAGTTCTGGGCAGGGCTCCTACAATGAGCAGTTCTTC
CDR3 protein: CASSSGQGSYNEQFF

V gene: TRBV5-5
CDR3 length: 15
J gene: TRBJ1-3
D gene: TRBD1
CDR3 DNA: TGTGCCAGCAGCTTTACAGGGGGCTTCGGAAACACCATATATTTT
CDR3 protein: CASSFTGGFGNTIYF

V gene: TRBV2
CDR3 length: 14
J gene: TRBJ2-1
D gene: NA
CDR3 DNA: TGTGCCGGCAGGTCGGCGGGCTCCTACAATGAGCAGTTCTTC
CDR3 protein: CAGRSAGSYNEQFF

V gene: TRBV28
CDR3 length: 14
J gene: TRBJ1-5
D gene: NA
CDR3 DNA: TGTGCCAGCGCGACAGGCTATAGCAATCAGCCCCAGCATTTT
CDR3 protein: CASATGYSNQPQHF

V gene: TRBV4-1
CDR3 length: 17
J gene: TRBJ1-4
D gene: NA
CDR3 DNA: TGCGCCAGCAGCCCCCTTGGTCTGGGTGGGCCTAATGAAAAACTGTTTTTT
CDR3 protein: CASSPLGLGGPNEKLFF

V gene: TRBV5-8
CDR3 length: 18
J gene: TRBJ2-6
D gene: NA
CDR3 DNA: TGTGCCAGCAGCTTGGCTTTCCCGCAAGCTTCTGGGGCCAACGTCCTGACTTTC
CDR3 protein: CASSLAFPQASGANVLTF

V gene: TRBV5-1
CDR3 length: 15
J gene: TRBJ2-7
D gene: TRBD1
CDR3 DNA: TGCGCCAGCAGCTTGGCGGAGGACAGGGGGAACGAGCAGTACTTC
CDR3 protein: CASSLAEDRGNEQYF

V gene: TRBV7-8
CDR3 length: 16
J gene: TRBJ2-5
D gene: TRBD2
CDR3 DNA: TGTGCCAGCAGCTTGGGGAGGGATAGCCTCCAAGAGACCCAGTACTTC
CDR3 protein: CASSLGRDSLQETQYF

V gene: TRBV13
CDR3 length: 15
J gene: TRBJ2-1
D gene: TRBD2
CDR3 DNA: TGTGCCAGCAGCTCGGGGGGGCCCTCCTACAATGAGCAGTTCTTC
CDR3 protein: CASSSGGPSYNEQFF

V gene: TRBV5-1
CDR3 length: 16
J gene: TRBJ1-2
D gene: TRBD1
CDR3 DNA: TGCGCCAGCAGCTTGGCCGGACCGGGACAGGACTATGGCTACACCTTC
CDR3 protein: CASSLAGPGQDYGYTF